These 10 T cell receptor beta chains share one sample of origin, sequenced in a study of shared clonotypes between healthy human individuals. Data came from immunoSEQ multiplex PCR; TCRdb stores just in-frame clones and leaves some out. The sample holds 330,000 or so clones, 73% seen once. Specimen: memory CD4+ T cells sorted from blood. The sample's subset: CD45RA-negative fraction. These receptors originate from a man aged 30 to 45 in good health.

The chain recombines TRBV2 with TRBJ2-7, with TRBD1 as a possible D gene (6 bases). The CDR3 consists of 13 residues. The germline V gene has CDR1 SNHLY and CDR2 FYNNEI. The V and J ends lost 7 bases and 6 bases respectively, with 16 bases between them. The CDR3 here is CASTSTRDTEQYF. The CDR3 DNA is TGTGCCAGCACCTCAACCCGGGACACCGAGCAGTACTTC. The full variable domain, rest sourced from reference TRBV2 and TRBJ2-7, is EPEVTQTPSHQVTQMGQEVILRCVPISNHLYFYWYRQILGQKVEFLVSFYNNEISEKSEIFDDQFSVERPDGSNFTLKIRSTKLEDSAMYFCASTSTRDTEQYFGPGTRLTVT.

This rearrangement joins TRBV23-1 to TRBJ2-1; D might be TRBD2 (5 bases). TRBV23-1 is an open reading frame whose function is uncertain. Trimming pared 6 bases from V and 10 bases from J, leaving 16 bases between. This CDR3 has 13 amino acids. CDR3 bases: TGCGCCAGCAGGGAGGCCCACAACCCCGAGCAGTTCTTC. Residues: CASREAHNPEQFF.

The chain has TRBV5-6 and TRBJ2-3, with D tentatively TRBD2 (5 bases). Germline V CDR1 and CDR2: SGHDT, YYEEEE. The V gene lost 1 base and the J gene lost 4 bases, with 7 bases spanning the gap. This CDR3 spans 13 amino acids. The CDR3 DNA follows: TGTGCCAGCAGCTTGTTGGACTCAGATACGCAGTATTTT. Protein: CASSLLDSDTQYF.

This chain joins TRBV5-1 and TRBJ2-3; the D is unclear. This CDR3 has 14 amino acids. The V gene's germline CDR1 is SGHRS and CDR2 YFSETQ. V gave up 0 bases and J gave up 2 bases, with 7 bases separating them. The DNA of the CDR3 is TGCGCCAGCAGCTTGGCAGAAAACACAGATACGCAGTATTTT. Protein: CASSLAENTDTQYF.

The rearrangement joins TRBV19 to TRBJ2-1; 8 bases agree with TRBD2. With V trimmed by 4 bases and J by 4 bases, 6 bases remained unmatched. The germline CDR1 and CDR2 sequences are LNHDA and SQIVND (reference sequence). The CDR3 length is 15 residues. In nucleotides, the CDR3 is TGTGCCAGTAGTACCAGCGGGGGTAAATACAATGAGCAGTTCTTC. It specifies CASSTSGGKYNEQFF.

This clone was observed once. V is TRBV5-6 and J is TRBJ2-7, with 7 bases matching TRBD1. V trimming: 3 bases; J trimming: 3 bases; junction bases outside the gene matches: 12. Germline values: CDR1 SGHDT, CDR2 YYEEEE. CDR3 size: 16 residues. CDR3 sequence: CASSSGRTGGGYEQYF. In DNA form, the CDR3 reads TGTGCCAGCAGCTCGGGAAGGACAGGCGGAGGCTACGAGCAGTACTTC.

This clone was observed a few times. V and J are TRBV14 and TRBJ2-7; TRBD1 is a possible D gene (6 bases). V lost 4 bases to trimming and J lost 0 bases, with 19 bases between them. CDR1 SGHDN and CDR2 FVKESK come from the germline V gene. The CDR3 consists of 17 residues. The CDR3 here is CASSPPKQGPASYEQYF. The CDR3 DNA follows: TGTGCCAGCAGCCCCCCAAAACAGGGACCCGCCTCCTACGAGCAGTACTTC.

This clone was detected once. DNA of the CDR3: TGTGCCAGCAGCTTAATTGGAGATCGGTACTTC. Translating it yields CASSLIGDRYF. The chain uses TRBV7-9 and TRBJ2-7; no reliable D call. This CDR3 is built from 11 residues. In germline, CDR1 is SEHNR, CDR2 FQNEAQ (reference sequence). Trimming cost V 2 bases and J 12 bases, with 11 bases left between them.

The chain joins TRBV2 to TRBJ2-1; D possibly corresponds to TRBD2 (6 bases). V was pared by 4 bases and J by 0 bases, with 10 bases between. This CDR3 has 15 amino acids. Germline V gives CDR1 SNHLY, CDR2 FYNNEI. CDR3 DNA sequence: TGTGCCAGCAGTGTAGGAGGGCTCTCCTACAATGAGCAGTTCTTC. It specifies CASSVGGLSYNEQFF.

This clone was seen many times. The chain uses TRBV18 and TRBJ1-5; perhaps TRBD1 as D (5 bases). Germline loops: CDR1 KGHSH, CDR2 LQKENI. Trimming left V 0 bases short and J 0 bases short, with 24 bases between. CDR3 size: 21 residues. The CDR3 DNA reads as TGTGCCAGCTCACCACCATCTGAGACAGCCCATGACAAACATAGCAATCAGCCCCAGCATTTT. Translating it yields CASSPPSETAHDKHSNQPQHF. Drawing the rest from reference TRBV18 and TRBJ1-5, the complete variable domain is NAGVMQNPRHLVRRRGQEARLRCSPMKGHSHVYWYRQLPEEGLKFMVYLQKENIIDESGMPKERFSAEFPKEGPSILRIQQVVRGDSAAYFCASSPPSETAHDKHSNQPQHFGDGTRLSIL.